The 8 T cell receptor beta chains reported below all come from one sample, sequenced in a study of molecular identifiers for immune sequencing clone quantification (dated by TCRdb to 2017 to 2018). Library preparation employed PCR. The sequencer listed for this sample is Illumina HiSeq 4000. Using fastp at Q25 and MiXCR, TCRdb reprocessed the public reads and kept productive beta chains. Records with the same CDR3 protein are collapsed into one entry carrying the most frequent genes and DNA. This sample is represented by around 470,000 distinct CDR3 sequences; over 20% of them were singletons. The ten most abundant clones make up under 0.85% of the sample. Material: naive CD8+ T cells from blood, with Jurkat cell RNA spiked in. The sample's cell subset or site label, in plain terms: FACS-sorted CD8+CD4-CCR7+CD45RA+ naive T cells. The receptors derive from a human donor in good health. Some libraries in this study had Jurkat cell RNA spiked in.

This clonotype was found once. One end of the junction is discordant with germline, which a read error may explain. The DNA for the CDR3 is TGTGCCAGCAGTTTAAGGACAGGGAGGGAAAAACTGGTTTTT. As protein: CASSLRTGREKLVF. The gene calls are TRBV27 and TRBJ1-4, with 8 bases lining up with TRBD1. The CDR3 is 14 amino acids. Germline assignment: CDR1 MNHEY and CDR2 SMNVEV (reference sequence).

V usage is TRBV5-1 and J usage is TRBJ2-1; no clear D gene. Looked up from germline, CDR1 is SGHRS and CDR2 is YFSETQ. Trimming cost V 3 bases and J 7 bases, with 20 bases left between them. The CDR3 totals 16 residues. CDR3 loop: CASSSQYETAPNEQFF. CDR3 DNA: TGCGCCAGCAGCTCCCAGTATGAGACGGCCCCTAATGAGCAGTTCTTC.

J is TRBJ2-1 and V is TRBV3-1, with 15 bases aligning to TRBD2. The CDR3 covers 18 residues. The germline V gene encodes CDR1 LGHDT and CDR2 YNNKEL (reference sequence). V lost 0 bases and J lost 6; bases outside the gene matches: 6. CDR3 in DNA: TGTGCCAGCAGCCAAGATCTCGGACTAGCGGGGGGGACCAATGAGCAGTTCTTC. Its protein is CASSQDLGLAGGTNEQFF.

The table lists this clonotype with many counts. This chain uses TRBV5-6 with TRBJ2-7; either TRBD1 or TRBD2 may fit D (6 bases each). V lost 3 bases, J lost 7 bases, and 14 bases lay in between. This CDR3 comprises 13 residues. Germline lookup yields CDR1 SGHDT and CDR2 YYEEEE. The CDR3 here is CASSSPGAREQYF. CDR3 in DNA: TGTGCCAGCAGCTCCCCGGGGGCGCGGGAGCAGTACTTC. The variable domain in full, completed from reference TRBV5-6 and TRBJ2-7, reads DAGVTQSPTHLIKTRGQQVTLRCSPKSGHDTVSWYQQALGQGPQFIFQYYEEEERQRGNFPDRFSGHQFPNYSSELNVNALLLGDSALYLCASSSPGAREQYFGPGTRLTVT.

This clonotype occurred many times. The V gene is TRBV30, the J gene TRBJ1-3, with D unresolved. V shed 3 bases and J shed 3 bases, with 6 bases lying between them. This CDR3 comprises 12 residues. CDR1 is GTSNPN and CDR2 is SVGIG in the germline V gene (reference sequence). The CDR3 sequence is CAWRQFGNTIYF. The CDR3 coding sequence is TGTGCCTGGAGGCAATTTGGAAACACCATATATTTT. Full variable domain (missing parts from reference TRBV30 and TRBJ1-3): SQTIHQWPATLVQPVGSPLSLECTVEGTSNPNLYWYRQAAGRGLQLLFYSVGIGQISSEVPQNLSASRPQDRQFILSSKKLLLSDSGFYLCAWRQFGNTIYFGEGSWLTVV.

V and J are TRBV5-6 and TRBJ2-7, with D unresolved. V lost 4 bases, J lost 2 bases, and 19 bases lay in between. CDR3 size: 16 residues. The germline gives CDR1 SGHDT, CDR2 YYEEEE. CDR3 DNA: TGTGCCAGCAGCCCTCCCCCGAGACACTGGACCTACGAGCAGTACTTC. The encoded protein is CASSPPPRHWTYEQYF.

As regards this clonotype: Since a much larger clone is just one base distant, this may be a read error. V is TRBV5-1 and J is TRBJ2-7; 8 positions agree with TRBD1. CDR1 is SGHRS, CDR2 YFSETQ, per germline. V shed 1 base, J shed 0 bases, and the junction held 9 bases outside the gene matches. CDR3 size: 17 residues. The CDR3, as DNA: TGCGCCAGCAGCTTGAGACAGGGGTCGTTGGGCTCCTACGAGCAGTACTTC. Translated: CASSLRQGSLGSYEQYF.

The gene calls are TRBV5-6 and TRBJ2-2; no firm D call. The V end lost 0 bases, the J end lost 6 bases, and 6 bases lay between the germline ends. This CDR3 comprises 13 residues. Germline V gene sequence: CDR1 SGHDT, CDR2 YYEEEE. CDR3: CASSLDNAGELFF. The CDR3 region has the DNA TGTGCCAGCAGCTTGGATAACGCCGGGGAGCTGTTTTTT.